Listed below are T cell receptor beta chains from one sample, sequenced in a study of CD8 T cells in Susac syndrome. TCRdb passed the immunoSEQ multiplex PCR reads through MiXCR, listing each CDR3 protein once. Here the sample spans hundreds of thousands of distinct CDR3 sequences, about 93% being singletons. The sample comprised CD4+ T cells from PBMCs. The source is a human donor with multiple sclerosis. The CDR3 runs from the conserved cysteine through the conserved F or W. A D gene is named only where the DNA matches it firmly. For some rows the clone size is stated as once, few or many, or as a class when expanded; others skip it.

>.|TRBV7-9|.|TRBJ1-1
CASTTAPRHTEAFF
TGTGCCAGCACCACGGCTCCCAGGCACACTGAAGCTTTCTTT
>.|TRBV7-3|TRBD2|TRBJ2-2
CASSPVPGGRSGGELFF
TGTGCCAGCAGCCCCGTACCGGGGGGGCGGTCTGGCGGGGAGCTGTTTTTT
>.|TRBV14|.|TRBJ1-2
CASSQVSSLGRYTF
TGTGCCAGCAGCCAAGTTTCAAGTCTAGGTCGCTACACCTTC
>.|TRBV7-2|.|TRBJ2-1
CASSPEAGNEQFF
TGTGCCAGCAGCCCCGAGGCTGGGAATGAGCAGTTCTTC
>.|TRBV30|.|TRBJ1-3
CAWSHGPGNTIYF
TGTGCCTGGAGTCATGGACCGGGAAACACCATATATTTT
>.|TRBV7-9|.|TRBJ1-2
CASSLSGEFSYGYTF
TGTGCCAGCAGCTTAAGTGGAGAATTCAGCTATGGCTACACCTTC
>.|TRBV2|TRBD2|TRBJ2-2
CASSYRTSGGSGELFF
TGTGCCAGCAGCTACAGGACTAGCGGGGGTTCCGGGGAGCTGTTTTTT
>.|TRBV6-6|.|TRBJ1-5
CAAGSNQPQHF
TGTGCCGCGGGAAGCAATCAGCCCCAGCATTTT
>.|TRBV30|.|TRBJ1-6
CAWKEGSGFPLHF
TGTGCCTGGAAGGAGGGGTCCGGTTTCCCCCTCCACTTT
>.|TRBV5-1|TRBD2|TRBJ2-5
CASSHGLAGEETQYF
TGCGCCAGCAGCCACGGACTAGCGGGAGAGGAGACCCAGTACTTC
>.|TRBV7-3|.|TRBJ2-5
CASSLGSSMETQYF
TGTGCCAGCAGCTTAGGCTCATCGATGGAGACCCAGTACTTC
>.|TRBV7-7|.|TRBJ2-2
CASSQREGGELFF
TGTGCCAGCAGCCAGCGTGAGGGCGGGGAGCTGTTTTTT
>.|TRBV2|.|TRBJ1-2
CASRQTGRGGSDGYTF
TGTGCCAGCAGACAAACGGGGAGGGGTGGGAGTGACGGCTACACCTTC
>.|TRBV20-1|TRBD2|TRBJ2-5
CSARPGRGEETQYF
TGCAGTGCTAGACCGGGCCGGGGGGAAGAGACCCAGTACTTC
>.|TRBV7-3|.|TRBJ2-7
CASSLMPGIEQYF
TGTGCCAGCAGCTTAATGCCAGGGATTGAGCAGTACTTC
>.|TRBV12-3/TRBV12-4|.|TRBJ1-2
CASSFQGRGYTF
TGTGCCAGCAGTTTTCAGGGTCGTGGCTACACCTTC
>.|TRBV5-1|.|TRBJ2-7
CASSFDDYEQYF
TGCGCCAGCAGCTTTGACGACTACGAGCAGTACTTC
>.|TRBV6-2/TRBV6-3|.|TRBJ2-5
CASRNGVGETQYF
TGTGCCAGCAGGAATGGGGTCGGGGAGACCCAGTACTTC
>once|TRBV19|.|TRBJ1-5
CASSTDSAWDQPQHF
TGTGCCAGTAGTACCGACAGTGCCTGGGATCAGCCCCAGCATTTT
>once|TRBV29-1|.|TRBJ1-1
CSITGGSINTEAFF
TGCAGCATTACCGGGGGTAGTATTAACACTGAAGCTTTCTTT
>.|TRBV21-1|.|TRBJ2-5
CASTRDREETQYF
TGTGCCAGCACCCGGGACAGGGAAGAGACCCAGTACTTC
>.|TRBV10-1|.|TRBJ1-6
CASSESRAGSSPLHF
TGCGCCAGCAGTGAGTCGCGGGCAGGATCCTCACCCCTCCACTTT
>.|TRBV19|.|TRBJ2-6
CASSIAAGVGANVLTF
TGTGCCAGTAGTATAGCTGCAGGTGTTGGGGCCAACGTCCTGACTTTC
>.|TRBV6-5|.|TRBJ1-1
CASSVTDRPPTEAFF
TGTGCCAGCAGCGTAACCGACAGGCCTCCCACTGAAGCTTTCTTT
>.|TRBV3-1|.|TRBJ1-3
CASSQLRGPGNTIYF
TGTGCCAGCAGCCAATTACGGGGGCCTGGAAACACCATATATTTT
>.|TRBV12-3/TRBV12-4|.|TRBJ1-5
CASSLQGPLGTQHF
TGTGCCAGCAGTTTACAGGGACCCTTGGGGACCCAGCATTTT
>.|TRBV29-1|.|TRBJ1-1
CSVAGVMNTEAFF
TGCAGCGTTGCCGGGGTAATGAACACTGAAGCTTTCTTT
>.|TRBV3-1|.|TRBJ1-5
CASSPTLGNQPQHF
TGTGCCAGCAGCCCTACATTAGGCAATCAGCCCCAGCATTTT